Listed here is a single TCR beta chain. The data are from a study of blood T cell repertoires in COVID-19. Study overall: The United States, Italy and Spain supplied acute and convalescent COVID-19 samples.

Germline trimming cut 7 bases from V and 4 bases from J; bases unmatched to any gene: 6. The CDR3 is 14 residues long. CDR1 is SNHLY and CDR2 is FYNNEI in the germline V gene. Per the study methods: Scientists estimated how many nucleated cells there were by amplifying reference gene primers. Measured with immunoSEQ multiplex PCR; TCRdb has only the in-frame clones, and not every one. Clonal size and the V and J genes are those of that table, whereas D and trimming came from the DNA. Here the sample spans 23,000 or so clones, roughly nine tenths being singletons. The chain couples TRBV2 to TRBJ2-2, with 7 bases matching TRBD1. Sequencing input: peripheral blood. This TCR came from a man between 65 and 79 years old with acute or convalescent COVID-19. The CDR3 region is CASNRDRSTGELFF. CDR3 nucleotides: TGTGCCAGCAACCGGGACAGAAGCACCGGGGAGCTGTTTTTT.